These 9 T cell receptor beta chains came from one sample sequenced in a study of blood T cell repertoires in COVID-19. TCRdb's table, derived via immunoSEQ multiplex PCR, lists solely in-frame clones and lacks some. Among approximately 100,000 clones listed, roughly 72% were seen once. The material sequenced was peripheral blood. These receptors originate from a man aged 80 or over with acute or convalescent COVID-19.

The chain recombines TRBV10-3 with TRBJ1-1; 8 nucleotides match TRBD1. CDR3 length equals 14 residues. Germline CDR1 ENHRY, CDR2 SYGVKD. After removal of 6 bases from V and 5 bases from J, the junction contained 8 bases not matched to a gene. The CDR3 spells CAIRETGEETEAFF. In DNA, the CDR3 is TGTGCCATCAGGGAGACAGGGGAAGAGACTGAAGCTTTCTTT.

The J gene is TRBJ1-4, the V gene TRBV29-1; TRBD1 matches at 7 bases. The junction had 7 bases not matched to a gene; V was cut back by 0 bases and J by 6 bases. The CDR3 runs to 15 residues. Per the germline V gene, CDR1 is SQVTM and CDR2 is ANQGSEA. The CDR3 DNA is TGCAGCGTTGAAGATCTTAAGGGGGCGGATGAAAAACTGTTTTTT. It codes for CSVEDLKGADEKLFF. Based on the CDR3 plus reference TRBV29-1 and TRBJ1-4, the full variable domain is SAVISQKPSRDICQRGTSLTIQCQVDSQVTMMFWYRQQPGQSLTLIATANQGSEATYESGFVIDKFPISRPNLTFSTLTVSNMSPEDSSIYLCSVEDLKGADEKLFFGSGTQLSVL.

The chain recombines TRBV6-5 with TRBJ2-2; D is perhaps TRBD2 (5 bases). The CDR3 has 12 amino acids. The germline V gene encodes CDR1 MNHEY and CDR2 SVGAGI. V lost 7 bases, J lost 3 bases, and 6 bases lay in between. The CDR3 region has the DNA TGTGCCAGCAACGGGGACACCGGGGAGCTGTTTTTT. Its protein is CASNGDTGELFF.

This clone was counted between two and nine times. Here the CDR3 reads CASSIQPNSPLHF. The DNA of the CDR3 is TGTGCCAGCAGTATACAGCCCAATTCACCCCTCCACTTT. The chain joins TRBV12-3 or TRBV12-4 to TRBJ1-6, with D unresolved. CDR3 length equals 13 residues. Trimming stripped 5 bases from V and 7 bases from J, with 9 bases between.

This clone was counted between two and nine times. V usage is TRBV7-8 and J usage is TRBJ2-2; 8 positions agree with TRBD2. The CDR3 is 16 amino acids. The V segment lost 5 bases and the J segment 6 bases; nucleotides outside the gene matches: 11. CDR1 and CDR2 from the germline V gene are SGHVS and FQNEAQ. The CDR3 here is CASSPGLVGYAGELFF. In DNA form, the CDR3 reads TGTGCCAGCAGCCCGGGACTAGTGGGGTACGCCGGGGAGCTGTTTTTT.

The CDR3 nucleotides are TGTGCCAGCTCACCACCGGGAGGGGTAGTCGAGCAGTACTTC. This gives the protein CASSPPGGVVEQYF. The V and J genes are TRBV18 and TRBJ2-7; the match to TRBD2 covers 7 bases. The CDR3 consists of 14 residues. CDR1 is KGHSH and CDR2 is LQKENI in the germline V gene. V lost 0 bases to trimming and J lost 6 bases; unmatched junction nucleotides: 5.

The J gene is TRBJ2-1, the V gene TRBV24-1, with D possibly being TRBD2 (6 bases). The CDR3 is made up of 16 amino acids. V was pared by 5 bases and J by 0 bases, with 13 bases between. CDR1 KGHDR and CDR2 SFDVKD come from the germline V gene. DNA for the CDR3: TGTGCCACCAGTGGTACTAGCCCTACCTCCTACAATGAGCAGTTCTTC. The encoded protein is CATSGTSPTSYNEQFF.

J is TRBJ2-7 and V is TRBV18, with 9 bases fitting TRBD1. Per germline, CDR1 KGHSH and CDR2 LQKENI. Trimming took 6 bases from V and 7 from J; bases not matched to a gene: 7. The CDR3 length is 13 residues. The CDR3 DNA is TGTGCCAGCTCCCCCGGGACAGGGAGGGAGCAGTACTTC. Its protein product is CASSPGTGREQYF.

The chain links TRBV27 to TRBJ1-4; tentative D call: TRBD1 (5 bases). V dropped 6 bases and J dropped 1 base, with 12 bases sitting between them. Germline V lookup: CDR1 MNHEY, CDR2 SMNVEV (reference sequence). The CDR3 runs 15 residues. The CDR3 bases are TGTGCCAGCAGGGTTAGGGGCCGAACTAATGAAAAACTGTTTTTT. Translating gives CASRVRGRTNEKLFF.